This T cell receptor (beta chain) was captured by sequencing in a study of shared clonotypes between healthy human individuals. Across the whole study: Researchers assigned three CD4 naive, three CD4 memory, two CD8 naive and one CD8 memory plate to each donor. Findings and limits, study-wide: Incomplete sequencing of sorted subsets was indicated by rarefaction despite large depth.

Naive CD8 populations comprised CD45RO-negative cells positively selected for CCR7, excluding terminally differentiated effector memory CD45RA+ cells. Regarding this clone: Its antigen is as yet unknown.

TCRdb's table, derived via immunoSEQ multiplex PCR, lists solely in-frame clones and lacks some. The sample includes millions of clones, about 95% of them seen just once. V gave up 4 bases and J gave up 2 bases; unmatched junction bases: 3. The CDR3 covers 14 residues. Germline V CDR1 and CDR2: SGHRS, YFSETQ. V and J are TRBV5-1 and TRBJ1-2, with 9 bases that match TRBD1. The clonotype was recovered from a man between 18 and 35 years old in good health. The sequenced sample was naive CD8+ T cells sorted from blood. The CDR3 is CASSHTGGNYGYTF. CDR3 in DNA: TGCGCCAGCAGCCATACAGGGGGCAACTATGGCTACACCTTC. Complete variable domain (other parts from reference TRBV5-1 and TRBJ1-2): KAGVTQTPRYLIKTRGQQVTLSCSPISGHRSVSWYQQTPGQGLQFLFEYFSETQRNKGNFPGRFSGRQFSNSRSEMNVSTLELGDSALYLCASSHTGGNYGYTFGSGTRLTVV.